This TCR beta chain was documented in a study of T cells in women clearing cervical HPV infection (dated by TCRdb to about 2018). About the full investigation: The cases were some 25 women with histologically confirmed HPV16-related CIN3 or worse, and 2 of these cases were invasive cancers. Case blood was taken at the visit when the lesion was first identified, whereas control blood was taken when infection was no longer detected. Five blinded duplicates per group were added as quality controls, so that 60 or so samples were obtained: around 50 participants and some 10 replicates. Cases were matched to controls by age within five years and by the year the sample was collected. The controls were 25 women whose single incident HPV16 infection cleared within 12 months with no development of precancer or cancer. Cases had a median age of approximately 35 years and controls had a median age of approximately 38, with no significant differences in baseline characteristics. HLA typing was available for only a few women, so HLA type could not be excluded as a confounder. The parent cohort enrolled some 10,000 women aged 18 or older in Guanacaste, Costa Rica, during about 1992 to 1994 and followed them for approximately 7 years. This exploratory proof-of-principle case-control study, nested within the Guanacaste HPV Natural History Study in Costa Rica, compared TCR repertoires among women with different cervical HPV16 outcomes. For cases, a median interval of 149 days, with an interquartile range of 90 to 200 days, was observed between lesion detection and blood sampling.

About this clone: No cognate antigen has been identified for it. The read ends 3 residues early relative to the CDR3; the germline J gene fills the gap.

The immunoSEQ assay used multiplex PCR to amplify TCR beta CDR3 regions from an average of approximately 1,300 ng of genomic DNA per sample. Primer bias was corrected in the assay by using a complete synthetic TCR repertoire to establish an amplification baseline. The amplicons were sequenced on the Illumina platform. The study's own analysis went as follows. Sequences were error-corrected by clustering with frequency ratios and a modified nearest-neighbor algorithm, then analyzed in the immunoSEQ Analyzer with IMGT gene definitions. At each rarefaction depth, TCR richness and evenness were averaged across 20 rarefaction repeats, and any sample with fewer sequences than the depth was left out. V, D and J gene relative abundances were compared between groups with Wilcoxon rank sum tests, applying FDR correction. Blinded duplicates gave an intraclass correlation of 95% to 97% for TCR richness and an average of around 76% across 66 gene segments. The table was pulled from immuneACCESS by TCRdb, which kept in-frame rearrangements only. Such tables lose some clones; where checked, under half of the loss comes from unresolved V genes, and the rest has no known cause. V, J and clone size derive from that table, while D and trimming were established from the DNA sequence. This sample's clone table shows tens of thousands of clones. Roughly 1.4% of the sample belongs to the ten largest clones.

General conclusions and limits of the study: T-cell numbers per sample were unknown, so richness differences could reflect varying T-cell content rather than repertoire biology. Lower TRBV6-7 relative abundance was observed in cases than in controls (around 0.1% versus 0.15%; Bonferroni P = 0.0008). The cross-sectional design could not show whether the associations came before the infection or were a result of it, and neither effector/memory subsets nor HPV-specific T cells were isolated. Significantly higher TCR repertoire richness was observed in CIN3+ cases than in controls across sequencing depths, whereas no difference in evenness was found. Random forest classifiers combining richness and V gene abundances distinguished cases from controls with an estimated AUC of roughly 0.83.

Every participant had a single incident cervical HPV16 infection, and prevalent HPV16 infections were excluded. Cervical HPV DNA was detected with MY09/MY11 PCR, and genotyping was done with dot-blot hybridization. Roughly 15 mL of heparinized blood were centrifuged, and the buffy coat was aliquoted, frozen at -30°C, then stored at -80°C. QIAGEN kits were used to extract genomic DNA from the buffy coat specimens. The germline V and J ends show losses of 3 bases and 4 bases respectively, and no gene match explains 11 bases of the junction. The CDR3 contains 16 residues, cysteine and phenylalanine counted. Shown are 39 bases from within the CDR3, in frame from base 1. The germline V gene (reference sequence) supplies CDR1 DFQATT and CDR2 SNEGSKA.

Sequencing was carried out using blood buffy coat. In this chain, TRBV20-1 is recombined with TRBJ1-3; 8 junctional bases match TRBD1. This clonotype was obtained from a woman between 18 and 70 years old with a cervical HPV16 infection that either progressed to CIN3+ or cleared (not recorded which). The CDR3 region has the sequence CSASPRTGRYGNTIYF. Incomplete CDR3 DNA: TGCAGTGCTAGCCCCCGGACAGGGAGGTACGGAAACACC.